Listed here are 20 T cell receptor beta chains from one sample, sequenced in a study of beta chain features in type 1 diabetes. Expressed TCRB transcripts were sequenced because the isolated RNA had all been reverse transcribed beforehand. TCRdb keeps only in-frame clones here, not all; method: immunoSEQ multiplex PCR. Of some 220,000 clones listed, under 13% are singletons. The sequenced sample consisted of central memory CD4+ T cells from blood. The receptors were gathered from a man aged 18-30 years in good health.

The CDR3 coding sequence is TGTGCCAGCAGCTCTGATTTAGCGGGAGGCACAGATACGCAGTATTTT. It is translated as CASSSDLAGGTDTQYF. This chain links TRBV7-2 with TRBJ2-3; 9 nucleotides align to TRBD2. Germline CDR1 is SGHTA and CDR2 is FQGNSA. The CDR3 contains 16 residues. The V segment lost 4 bases and the J segment 1 base; nucleotides outside the gene matches: 6.

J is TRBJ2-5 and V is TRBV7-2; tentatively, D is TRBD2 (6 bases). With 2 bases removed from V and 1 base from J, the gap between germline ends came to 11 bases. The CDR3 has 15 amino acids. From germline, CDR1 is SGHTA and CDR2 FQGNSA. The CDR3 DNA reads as TGTGCCAGCAGCTTAAGGGCTAGCGCCCAAGAGACCCAGTACTTC. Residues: CASSLRASAQETQYF.

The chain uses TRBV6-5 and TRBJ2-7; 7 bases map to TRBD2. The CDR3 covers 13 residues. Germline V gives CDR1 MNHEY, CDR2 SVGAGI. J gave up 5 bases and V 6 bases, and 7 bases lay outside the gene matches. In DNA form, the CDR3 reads TGTGCCAGCAGCCGTAGGGAGGGGAACGAGCAGTACTTC. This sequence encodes CASSRREGNEQYF.

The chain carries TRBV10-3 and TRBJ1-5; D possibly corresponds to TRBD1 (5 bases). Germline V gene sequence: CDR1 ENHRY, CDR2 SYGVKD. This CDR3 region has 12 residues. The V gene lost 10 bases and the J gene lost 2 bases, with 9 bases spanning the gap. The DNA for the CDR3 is TGTGCCAGCAGCAGGGGCAATCAGCCCCAGCATTTT. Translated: CASSRGNQPQHF.

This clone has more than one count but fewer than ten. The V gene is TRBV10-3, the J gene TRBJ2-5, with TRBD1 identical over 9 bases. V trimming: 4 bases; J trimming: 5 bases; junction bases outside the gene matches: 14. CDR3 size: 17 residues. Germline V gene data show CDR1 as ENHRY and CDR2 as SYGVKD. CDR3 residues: CAISGAPKQGAGETQYF. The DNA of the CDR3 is TGTGCCATCAGTGGGGCCCCTAAACAGGGGGCGGGGGAGACCCAGTACTTC.

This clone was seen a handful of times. The CDR3 protein is CASSIRWGDYEQYF. CDR3 coding DNA: TGTGCCAGTAGTATCAGATGGGGAGACTACGAGCAGTACTTC. The chain joins TRBV19 to TRBJ2-7; maybe TRBD2 (5 bases). Trimming left V 3 bases short and J 3 bases short, with 12 bases between. Germline V gives CDR1 LNHDA, CDR2 SQIVND (reference sequence). The CDR3 has 14 residues.

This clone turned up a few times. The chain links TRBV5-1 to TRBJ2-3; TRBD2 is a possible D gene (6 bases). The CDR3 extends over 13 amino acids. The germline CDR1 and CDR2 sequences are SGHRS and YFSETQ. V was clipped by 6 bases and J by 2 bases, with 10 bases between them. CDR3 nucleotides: TGCGCCAGCAAGCGGGCTTTCACAGATACGCAGTATTTT. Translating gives CASKRAFTDTQYF. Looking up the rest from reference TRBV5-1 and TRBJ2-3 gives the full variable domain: KAGVTQTPRYLIKTRGQQVTLSCSPISGHRSVSWYQQTPGQGLQFLFEYFSETQRNKGNFPGRFSGRQFSNSRSEMNVSTLELGDSALYLCASKRAFTDTQYFGPGTRLTVL.

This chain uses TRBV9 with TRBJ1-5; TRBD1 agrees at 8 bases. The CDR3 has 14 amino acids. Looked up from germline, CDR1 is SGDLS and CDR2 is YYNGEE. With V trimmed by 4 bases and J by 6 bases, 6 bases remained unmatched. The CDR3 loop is CASSPGQGAQPQHF. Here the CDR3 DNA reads TGTGCCAGCAGCCCTGGGCAGGGGGCTCAGCCCCAGCATTTT. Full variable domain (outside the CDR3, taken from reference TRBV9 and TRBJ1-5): DSGVTQTPKHLITATGQRVTLRCSPRSGDLSVYWYQQSLDQGLQFLIQYYNGEERAKGNILERFSAQQFPDLHSELNLSSLELGDSALYFCASSPGQGAQPQHFGDGTRLSIL.

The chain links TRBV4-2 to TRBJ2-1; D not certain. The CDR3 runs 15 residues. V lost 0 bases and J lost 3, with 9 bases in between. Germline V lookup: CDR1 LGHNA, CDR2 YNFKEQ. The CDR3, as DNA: TGTGCCAGCAGCCAAGAGATTCTGGGCTACAATGAGCAGTTCTTC. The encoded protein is CASSQEILGYNEQFF.

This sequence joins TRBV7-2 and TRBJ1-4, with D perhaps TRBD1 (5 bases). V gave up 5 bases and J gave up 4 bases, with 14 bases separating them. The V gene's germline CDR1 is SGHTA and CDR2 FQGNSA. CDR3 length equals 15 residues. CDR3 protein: CASSPLGRNNEKLFF. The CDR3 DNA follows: TGTGCCAGCAGCCCCCTGGGGCGCAATAATGAAAAACTGTTTTTT.

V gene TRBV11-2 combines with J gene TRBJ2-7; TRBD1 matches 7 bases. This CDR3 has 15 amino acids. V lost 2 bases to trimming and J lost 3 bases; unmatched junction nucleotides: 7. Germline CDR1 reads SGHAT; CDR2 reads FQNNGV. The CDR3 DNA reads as TGTGCCAGCAGCTTACGGGCAGGGGGATTCTACGAGCAGTACTTC. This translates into CASSLRAGGFYEQYF.

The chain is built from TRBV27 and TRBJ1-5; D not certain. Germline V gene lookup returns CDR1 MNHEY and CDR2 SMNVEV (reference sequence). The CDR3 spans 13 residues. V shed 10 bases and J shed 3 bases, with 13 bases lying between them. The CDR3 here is CAIIRGINQPQHF. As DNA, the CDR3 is TGTGCCATTATCAGAGGGATCAATCAGCCCCAGCATTTT.

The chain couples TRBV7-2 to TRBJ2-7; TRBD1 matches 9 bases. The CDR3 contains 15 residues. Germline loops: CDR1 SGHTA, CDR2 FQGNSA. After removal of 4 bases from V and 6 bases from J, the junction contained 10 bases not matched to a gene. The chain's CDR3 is CASSSPDRGGLEQYF. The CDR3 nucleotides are TGTGCCAGCAGCTCCCCCGACAGGGGGGGCCTCGAGCAGTACTTC.

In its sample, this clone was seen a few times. The CDR3 reads CAISEFTGIDSGANVLTF. The CDR3 DNA reads as TGTGCCATCAGTGAGTTTACAGGGATCGATTCTGGGGCCAACGTCCTGACTTTC. The chain employs TRBV10-3 and TRBJ2-6, with D maybe TRBD1 (6 bases). The CDR3 sequence is 18 residues long. Trimming removed 1 base at V and 1 base at J, with 14 bases between. Germline CDR1 reads ENHRY; CDR2 reads SYGVKD.

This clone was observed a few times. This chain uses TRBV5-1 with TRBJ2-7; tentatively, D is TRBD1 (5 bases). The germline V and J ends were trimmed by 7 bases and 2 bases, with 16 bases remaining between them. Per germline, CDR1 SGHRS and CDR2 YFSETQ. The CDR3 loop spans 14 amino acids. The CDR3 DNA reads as TGCGCCAGCGGCCGACAAGGGGCTCCCTACGAGCAGTACTTC. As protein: CASGRQGAPYEQYF.

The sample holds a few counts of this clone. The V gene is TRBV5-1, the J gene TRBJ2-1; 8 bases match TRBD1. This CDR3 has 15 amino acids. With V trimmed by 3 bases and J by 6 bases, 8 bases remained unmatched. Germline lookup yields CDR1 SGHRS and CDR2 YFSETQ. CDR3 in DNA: TGCGCCAGCAGCTCCGGGACAGGTGTAGGCAATGAGCAGTTCTTC. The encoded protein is CASSSGTGVGNEQFF.

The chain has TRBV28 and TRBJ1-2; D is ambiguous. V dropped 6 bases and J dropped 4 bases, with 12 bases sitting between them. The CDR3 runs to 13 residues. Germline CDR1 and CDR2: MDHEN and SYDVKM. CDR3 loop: CASRVNIGYGYTF. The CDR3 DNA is TGTGCCAGCAGAGTAAATATCGGCTATGGCTACACCTTC.

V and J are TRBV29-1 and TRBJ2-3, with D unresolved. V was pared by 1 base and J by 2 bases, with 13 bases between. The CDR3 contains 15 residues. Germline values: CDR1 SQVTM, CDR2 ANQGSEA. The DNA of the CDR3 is TGCAGCGTTGAAGGGGAAGGCAGCTCCACAGATACGCAGTATTTT. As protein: CSVEGEGSSTDTQYF.

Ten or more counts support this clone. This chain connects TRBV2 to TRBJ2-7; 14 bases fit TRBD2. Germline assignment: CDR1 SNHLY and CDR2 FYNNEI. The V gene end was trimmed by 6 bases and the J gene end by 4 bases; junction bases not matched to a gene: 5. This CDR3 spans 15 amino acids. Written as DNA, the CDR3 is TGTGCCAGCAGGAGCGGACTAGCGGGAGGTTACGAGCAGTACTTC. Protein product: CASRSGLAGGYEQYF.

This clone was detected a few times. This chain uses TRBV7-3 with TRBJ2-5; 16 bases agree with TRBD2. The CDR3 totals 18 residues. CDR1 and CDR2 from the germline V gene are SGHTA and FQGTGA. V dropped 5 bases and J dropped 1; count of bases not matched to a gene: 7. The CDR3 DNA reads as TGTGCCAGCAGCCCGGGGACTAGCGGGAGGGCCGGCCAAGAGACCCAGTACTTC. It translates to CASSPGTSGRAGQETQYF. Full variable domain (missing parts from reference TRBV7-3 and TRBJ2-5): GAGVSQTPSNKVTEKGKYVELRCDPISGHTALYWYRQSLGQGPEFLIYFQGTGAADDSGLPNDRFFAVRPEGSVSTLKIQRTERGDSAVYLCASSPGTSGRAGQETQYFGPGTRLLVL.